These 23 T cell receptor beta chains share one sample of origin, sequenced in a study of OX40 agonist ivuxolimab in advanced cancers. The assay was immunoSEQ multiplex PCR, and TCRdb's table has in-frame clones only and misses some. In the table there are 84,000 or so clones, about 89% of which are singletons. The specimen was CD4+ or CD8+ T cells sorted from blood, collected in a trial of the OX40 agonist ivuxolimab. The receptors come from an adult with an advanced solid tumor such as melanoma, head and neck, liver or kidney cancer.

This clone was counted a single time. Other DNA sequences in this sample translate to the same CDR3. V and J are TRBV5-1 and TRBJ1-4; D might be TRBD1 (5 bases). Germline-derived CDR1 and CDR2 are SGHRS and YFSETQ. The CDR3 is 16 residues long. The V end lost 3 bases, the J end lost 2 bases, and 14 bases lay between the germline ends. The CDR3: CASSSRTGGTNEKLFF. For the CDR3, the DNA is TGCGCCAGCAGCTCACGAACCGGGGGGACTAATGAAAAACTGTTTTTT.

This chain uses TRBV10-1 with TRBJ2-4, with a weak D call TRBD2 (6 bases). CDR1 is WNHNN, CDR2 SYGVQD, per germline (reference sequence). Between the trimmed V and J ends, which lost 0 bases and 3 bases, there was a span of 9 bases. The length of the CDR3 is 15 residues. The CDR3 DNA follows: TGCGCCAGCAGTGAGTCTCGGGGAGGCAAAAACATTCAGTACTTC. It yields the protein CASSESRGGKNIQYF.

The rearrangement links TRBV28 to TRBJ2-2, with 8 nucleotides matching TRBD2. The V gene's germline CDR1 is MDHEN and CDR2 SYDVKM. The CDR3 is made up of 13 amino acids. V gave up 4 bases and J gave up 5 bases; unmatched junction bases: 0. This CDR3 reads CASSSSGTGELFF. Written as DNA, the CDR3 is TGTGCCAGCAGTTCTAGCGGGACCGGGGAGCTGTTTTTT.

This rearrangement joins TRBV11-3 to TRBJ1-3; no definite D call. Per germline, CDR1 SGHNT and CDR2 YENEEA. Trimming shortened V by 1 base and J by 1 base, and 5 bases separated the two germline ends. The CDR3 extends over 14 amino acids. The chain's CDR3 is CASSLGESGNTIYF. The CDR3 DNA is TGTGCCAGCAGCTTAGGGGAGTCTGGAAACACCATATATTTT.

V usage is TRBV7-6 and J usage is TRBJ2-7; TRBD2 is a possible D gene (5 bases). Per germline, CDR1 SGHVS and CDR2 FNYEAQ. Trimming took off 4 bases at V and 2 bases at J, with 12 bases between the two ends. CDR3 length equals 14 residues. For the CDR3, the DNA is TGTGCCAGCAGCTCCACTAGGGTACCCTACGAGCAGTACTTC. It yields the protein CASSSTRVPYEQYF.

The chain is built from TRBV20-1 and TRBJ2-7; D is undetermined. The CDR3 is 11 amino acids. Trimming left V 6 bases short and J 5 bases short, with 11 bases between. Germline V CDR1 and CDR2: DFQATT, SNEGSKA (reference sequence). CDR3 protein: CSAAPFDEQYF. The CDR3 bases are TGCAGTGCCGCCCCCTTCGACGAGCAGTACTTC.

The J gene is TRBJ1-2, the V gene TRBV5-6, with D uncertain. The germline CDR1 and CDR2 sequences are SGHDT and YYEEEE. V gave up 3 bases and J gave up 7 bases, with 16 bases separating them. The CDR3 runs to 14 residues. The chain's CDR3 is CASSSPDELLGYTF. CDR3 coding DNA: TGTGCCAGCAGCTCCCCCGACGAGCTCCTTGGCTACACCTTC.

The CDR3 reads CASSRDRDQPQHF. CDR3 bases: TGTGCCAGCAGCAGGGACAGGGACCAGCCCCAGCATTTT. This chain connects TRBV5-8 to TRBJ1-5; 9 bases match TRBD1. V lost 4 bases, J lost 7 bases, and 3 bases stayed unmatched. The CDR3 is 13 residues long. Germline V CDR1 and CDR2: SGHTS, YDEGEE.

This chain links TRBV14 with TRBJ1-2; D is undetermined. This CDR3 spans 14 amino acids. Trimming took 4 bases from V and 8 from J, leaving 17 bases between them. Germline V lookup: CDR1 SGHDN, CDR2 FVKESK. CDR3 sequence reads: CASSPRFGEGGYTF. The CDR3, as DNA: TGTGCCAGCAGCCCCCGGTTTGGCGAGGGAGGCTACACCTTC.

The chain employs TRBV28 and TRBJ1-1, with 7 bases that match TRBD1. After removal of 8 bases from V and 1 base from J, the junction contained 7 bases not matched to a gene. The CDR3 has 14 amino acids. The germline gives CDR1 MDHEN, CDR2 SYDVKM. CDR3 bases: TGTGCCAGCCAAGCCGGGACAGCGAACACTGAAGCTTTCTTT. Its translation: CASQAGTANTEAFF.

The rearrangement joins TRBV6-1 to TRBJ1-1; D is unclear. V was trimmed by 6 bases and J by 10 bases, leaving 18 bases between them. Germline loops: CDR1 MNHNS, CDR2 SASEGT. The CDR3 has 13 amino acids. CDR3 sequence reads: CASRSTLRMRAFF. CDR3 coding DNA: TGTGCCAGCAGAAGCACCCTCCGAATGCGAGCTTTCTTT.

The count of this clone is one. V usage is TRBV7-9 and J usage is TRBJ2-7, with D possibly matching TRBD1 (6 bases). The V and J ends lost 4 bases and 1 base respectively, with 14 bases between them. From germline, CDR1 is SEHNR and CDR2 FQNEAQ (reference sequence). The CDR3 covers 15 residues. In DNA, the CDR3 is TGTGCCAGCAGCTACGTCTGGGGGCCGTCCTACGAGCAGTACTTC. This gives the protein CASSYVWGPSYEQYF.

The rearrangement joins TRBV7-8 to TRBJ2-7; 9 bases map to TRBD1. The length of the CDR3 is 16 residues. With 5 bases clipped from V and 4 bases from J, the junction kept 12 bases outside the gene matches. Germline V gives CDR1 SGHVS, CDR2 FQNEAQ. The CDR3 protein is CASSPAGTGSMYEQYF. DNA of the CDR3: TGTGCCAGCAGCCCAGCCGGGACAGGGTCCATGTACGAGCAGTACTTC.

The J gene is TRBJ2-7, the V gene TRBV6-5, with a weak D call TRBD1 (6 bases). This CDR3 contains 15 residues. V shed 2 bases and J shed 2 bases, with 13 bases lying between them. The germline CDR1 and CDR2 sequences are MNHEY and SVGAGI. The CDR3 sequence: CASSYRTELTYEQYF. The DNA of the CDR3 is TGTGCCAGCAGTTACCGGACAGAACTCACCTACGAGCAGTACTTC.

This chain links TRBV28 with TRBJ2-1; D might be TRBD2 (5 bases). There are 18 residues in the CDR3. Trimming stripped 4 bases from V and 4 bases from J, with 23 bases between. Germline CDR1 is MDHEN and CDR2 is SYDVKM. The CDR3 DNA reads TGTGCCAGCAGTTCCCATCTGCTCCCTCTCGGAGGTTACAATGAGCAGTTCTTC. Protein sequence: CASSSHLLPLGGYNEQFF.

This rearrangement joins TRBV4-1 to TRBJ1-3; TRBD1 matches 9 bases. Per germline, CDR1 MGHRA and CDR2 YSYEKL. V gave up 0 bases and J gave up 7 bases; unmatched junction bases: 10. This CDR3 is 17 amino acids long. This CDR3 reads CASSQEGNRGQKNTIYF. The CDR3 bases are TGCGCCAGCAGCCAAGAAGGGAACAGGGGGCAGAAGAACACCATATATTTT.

This chain uses TRBV6-5 with TRBJ2-7; D is undetermined. V lost 4 bases and J 0 bases, leaving 13 bases between the germline ends. Germline V gene lookup returns CDR1 MNHEY and CDR2 SVGAGI. CDR3 length equals 15 residues. The CDR3 nucleotides are TGTGCCAGCAGTTTTTCAGCAGGATCCTCCTACGAGCAGTACTTC. Amino acid sequence: CASSFSAGSSYEQYF.

The chain has TRBV28 and TRBJ1-1, with TRBD1 matching over 7 bases. The germline V gene has CDR1 MDHEN and CDR2 SYDVKM. Germline trimming cut 6 bases from V and 1 base from J; bases unmatched to any gene: 5. This CDR3 spans 14 amino acids. The chain's CDR3 is CASRTGQSNTEAFF. The DNA for the CDR3 is TGTGCCAGCAGGACGGGACAGTCGAACACTGAAGCTTTCTTT.

The chain employs TRBV14 and TRBJ2-3; no definite D call. This CDR3 spans 14 amino acids. The germline CDR1 and CDR2 sequences are SGHDN and FVKESK. Trimming stripped 1 base from V and 0 bases from J, with 5 bases between. The CDR3 sequence is CASSQGTSTDTQYF. The CDR3 region has the DNA TGTGCCAGCAGCCAAGGGACCAGCACAGATACGCAGTATTTT.

Worth noting for this clone: At one end, the junction sequence differs from germline, possibly due to a read error. This sequence joins TRBV28 and TRBJ1-1, with D possibly being TRBD1 (5 bases). The CDR3 is 11 residues long. CDR1 and CDR2 (germline): MDHEN, SYDVKM. The CDR3 spells CAISGNAEAFF. As DNA, the CDR3 is TGTGCCATATCAGGGAACGCTGAAGCTTTCTTT.

The chain has TRBV4-1 and TRBJ2-7, with 7 bases aligning to TRBD2. Germline assignment: CDR1 MGHRA and CDR2 YSYEKL. The CDR3 runs to 14 residues. The junction had 5 bases not matched to a gene; V was cut back by 0 bases and J by 6 bases. The CDR3 nucleotides read TGCGCCAGCAGCCAAGAGGGGGGGACGGGCGAGCAGTACTTC. It yields the protein CASSQEGGTGEQYF.

The chain combines TRBV18 with TRBJ1-4; possibly TRBD1 for D (6 bases). V was clipped by 3 bases and J by 3 bases, with 8 bases between them. CDR1 is KGHSH and CDR2 is LQKENI in the germline V gene. This CDR3 is 14 amino acids long. CDR3 DNA sequence: TGTGCCAGCTCACCGGGGACACCTAATGAAAAACTGTTTTTT. Its protein product is CASSPGTPNEKLFF. The complete variable domain, with remaining parts taken from reference TRBV18 and TRBJ1-4, reads NAGVMQNPRHLVRRRGQEARLRCSPMKGHSHVYWYRQLPEEGLKFMVYLQKENIIDESGMPKERFSAEFPKEGPSILRIQQVVRGDSAAYFCASSPGTPNEKLFFGSGTQLSVL.

This clone has a single count. The chain carries TRBV7-7 and TRBJ2-5; D may match TRBD1 or TRBD2 (7 bases each). The CDR3 covers 15 residues. Germline assignment: CDR1 SSHAT and CDR2 FNYEAQ (reference sequence). V dropped 1 base and J dropped 2 bases, with 11 bases sitting between them. Here the CDR3 reads CASSLDRGGQETQYF. In DNA form, the CDR3 reads TGTGCCAGCAGCTTAGACAGGGGAGGGCAAGAGACCCAGTACTTC. The variable domain in full, with the rest retrieved from reference TRBV7-7 and TRBJ2-5, is GAGVSQSPRYKVTKRGQDVTLRCDPISSHATLYWYQQALGQGPEFLTYFNYEAQPDKSGLPSDRFSAERPEGSISTLTIQRTEQRDSAMYRCASSLDRGGQETQYFGPGTRLLVL.